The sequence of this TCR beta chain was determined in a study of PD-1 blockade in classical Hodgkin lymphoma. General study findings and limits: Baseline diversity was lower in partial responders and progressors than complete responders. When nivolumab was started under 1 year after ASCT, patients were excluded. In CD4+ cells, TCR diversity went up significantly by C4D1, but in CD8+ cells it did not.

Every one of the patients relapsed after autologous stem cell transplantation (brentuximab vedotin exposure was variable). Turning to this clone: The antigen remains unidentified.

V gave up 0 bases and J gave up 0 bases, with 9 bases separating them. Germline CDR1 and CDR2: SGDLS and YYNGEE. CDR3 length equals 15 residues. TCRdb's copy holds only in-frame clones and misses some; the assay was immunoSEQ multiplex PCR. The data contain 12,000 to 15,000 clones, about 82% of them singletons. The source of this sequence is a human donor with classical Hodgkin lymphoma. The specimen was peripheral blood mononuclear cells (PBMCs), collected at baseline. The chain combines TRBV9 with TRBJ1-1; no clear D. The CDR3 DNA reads TGTGCCAGCAGCGTAGATCTGAGATTGAACACTGAAGCTTTCTTT. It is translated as CASSVDLRLNTEAFF.